The T cell receptor (beta chain) under discussion was sequenced for a study of blood T cells in healthy people across ages. Broader study findings: PBMC samples, being unsorted, prevented any conclusive comparison of naive and antigen-experienced cells. When one million T cells were used, diversity estimates were thought to be underestimates.

This clonotype showed up just a few times. What it binds is unknown. The CDR3 has 12 residues. V lost 3 bases, J lost 6 bases, and 9 bases lay in between. Alongside a J-beta primer mix, a sample-barcoded 5' primer served in a second PCR lasting 7 to 11 cycles. Paired-end reads containing CDR3 totaled no fewer than 3 million for each sample. MiXCR was run by TCRdb on the 5' RACE reads, yielding one entry per CDR3 protein. The sample consists of more than 700,000 distinct CDR3 sequences, about 42% of them appearing once. The chain uses TRBV12-3 or TRBV12-4 and TRBJ2-7; the D gene is possibly TRBD2 (6 bases). This clonotype was sampled from a man at least 80 years old in good health. The sequenced sample was blood. CDR3 bases: TGTGCCAGCAGTTTGTCGGGGGTCGAGCAGTACTTC. Its translation: CASSLSGVEQYF.